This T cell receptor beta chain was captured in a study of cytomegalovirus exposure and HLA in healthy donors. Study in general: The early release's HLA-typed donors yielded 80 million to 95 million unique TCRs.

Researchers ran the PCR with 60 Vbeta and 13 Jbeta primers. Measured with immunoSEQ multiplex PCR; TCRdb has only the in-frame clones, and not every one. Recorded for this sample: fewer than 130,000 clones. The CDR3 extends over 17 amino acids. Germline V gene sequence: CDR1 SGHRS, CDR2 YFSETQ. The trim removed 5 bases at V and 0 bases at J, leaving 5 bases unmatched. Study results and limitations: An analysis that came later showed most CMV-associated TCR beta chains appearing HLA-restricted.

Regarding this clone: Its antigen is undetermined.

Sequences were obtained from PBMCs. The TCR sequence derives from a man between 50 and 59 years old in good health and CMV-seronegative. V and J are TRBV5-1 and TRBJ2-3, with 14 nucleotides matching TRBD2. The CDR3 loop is CASRRLAGGLSTDTQYF. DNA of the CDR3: TGCGCCAGCAGAAGACTAGCGGGAGGGCTTAGCACAGATACGCAGTATTTT.